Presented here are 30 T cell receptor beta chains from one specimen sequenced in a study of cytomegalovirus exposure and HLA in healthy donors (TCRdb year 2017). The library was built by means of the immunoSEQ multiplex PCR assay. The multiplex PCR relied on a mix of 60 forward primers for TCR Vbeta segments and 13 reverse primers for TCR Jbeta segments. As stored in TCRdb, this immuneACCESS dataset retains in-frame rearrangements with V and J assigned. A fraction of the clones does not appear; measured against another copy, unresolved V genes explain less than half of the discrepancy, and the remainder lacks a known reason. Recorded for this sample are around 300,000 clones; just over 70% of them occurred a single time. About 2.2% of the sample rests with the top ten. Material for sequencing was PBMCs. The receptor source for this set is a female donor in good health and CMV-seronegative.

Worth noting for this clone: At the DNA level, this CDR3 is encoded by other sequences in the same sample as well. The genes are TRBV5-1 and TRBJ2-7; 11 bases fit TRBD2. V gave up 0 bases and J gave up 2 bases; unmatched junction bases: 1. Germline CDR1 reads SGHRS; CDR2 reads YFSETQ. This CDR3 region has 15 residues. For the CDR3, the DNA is TGCGCCAGCAGCTTGGTAGCGGGAGGGCCCTACGAGCAGTACTTC. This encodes CASSLVAGGPYEQYF.

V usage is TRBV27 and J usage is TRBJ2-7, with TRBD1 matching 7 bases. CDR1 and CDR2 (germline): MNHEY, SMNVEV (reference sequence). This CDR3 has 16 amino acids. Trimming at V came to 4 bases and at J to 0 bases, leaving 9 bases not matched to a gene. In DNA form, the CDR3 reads TGTGCCAGCAGTTCCTCCGGGACAGTCAACTCCTACGAGCAGTACTTC. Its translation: CASSSSGTVNSYEQYF.

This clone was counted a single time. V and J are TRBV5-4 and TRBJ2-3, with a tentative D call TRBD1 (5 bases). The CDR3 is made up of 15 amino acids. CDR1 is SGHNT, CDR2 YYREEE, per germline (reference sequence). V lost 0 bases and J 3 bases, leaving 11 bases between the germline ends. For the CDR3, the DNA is TGTGCCAGCAGCTTGGACAGGCTTCGGACAGATACGCAGTATTTT. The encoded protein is CASSLDRLRTDTQYF.

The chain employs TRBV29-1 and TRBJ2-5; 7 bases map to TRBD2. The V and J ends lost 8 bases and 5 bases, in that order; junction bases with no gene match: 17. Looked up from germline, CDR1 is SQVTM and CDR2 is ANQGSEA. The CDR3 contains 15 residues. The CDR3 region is CSIQSRREFSETQYF. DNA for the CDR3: TGCAGCATTCAAAGTCGGCGGGAGTTTTCGGAGACCCAGTACTTC. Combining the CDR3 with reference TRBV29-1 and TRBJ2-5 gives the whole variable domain SAVISQKPSRDICQRGTSLTIQCQVDSQVTMMFWYRQQPGQSLTLIATANQGSEATYESGFVIDKFPISRPNLTFSTLTVSNMSPEDSSIYLCSIQSRREFSETQYFGPGTRLLVL.

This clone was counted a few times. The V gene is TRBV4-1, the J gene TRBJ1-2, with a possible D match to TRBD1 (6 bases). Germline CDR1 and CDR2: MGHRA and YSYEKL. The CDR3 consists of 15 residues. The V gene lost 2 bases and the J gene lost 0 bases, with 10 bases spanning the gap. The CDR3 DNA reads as TGCGCCAGCAGCCAACGACAGGATACTAACTATGGCTACACCTTC. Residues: CASSQRQDTNYGYTF.

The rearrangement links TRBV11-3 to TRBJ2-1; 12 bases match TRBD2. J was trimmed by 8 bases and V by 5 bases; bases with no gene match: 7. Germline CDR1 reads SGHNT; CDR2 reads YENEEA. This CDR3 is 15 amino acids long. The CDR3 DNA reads TGTGCCAGCAGCCGGACTAGCGGGGTTGGGGATGAGCAGTTCTTC. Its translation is CASSRTSGVGDEQFF. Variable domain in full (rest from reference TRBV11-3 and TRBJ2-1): EAGVVQSPRYKIIEKKQPVAFWCNPISGHNTLYWYLQNLGQGPELLIRYENEEAVDDSQLPKDRFSAERLKGVDSTLKIQPAELGDSAVYLCASSRTSGVGDEQFFGPGTRLTVL.

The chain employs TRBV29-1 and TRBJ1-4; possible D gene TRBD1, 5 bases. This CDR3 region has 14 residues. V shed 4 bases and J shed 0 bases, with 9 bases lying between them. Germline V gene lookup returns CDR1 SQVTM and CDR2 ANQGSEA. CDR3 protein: CSVVGDSTNEKLFF. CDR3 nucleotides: TGCAGCGTTGTAGGGGATTCAACTAATGAAAAACTGTTTTTT. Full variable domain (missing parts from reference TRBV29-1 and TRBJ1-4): SAVISQKPSRDICQRGTSLTIQCQVDSQVTMMFWYRQQPGQSLTLIATANQGSEATYESGFVIDKFPISRPNLTFSTLTVSNMSPEDSSIYLCSVVGDSTNEKLFFGSGTQLSVL.

The CDR3 bases are TGTGCCATCAGGTCCGACAGGGCCGCGGAGACCCAGTACTTC. Its protein product is CAIRSDRAAETQYF. The genes are TRBV10-3 and TRBJ2-5, with 7 bases identical to TRBD1. The V segment lost 6 bases and the J segment 5 bases; nucleotides outside the gene matches: 9. Per germline, CDR1 ENHRY and CDR2 SYGVKD. This CDR3 region has 14 residues.

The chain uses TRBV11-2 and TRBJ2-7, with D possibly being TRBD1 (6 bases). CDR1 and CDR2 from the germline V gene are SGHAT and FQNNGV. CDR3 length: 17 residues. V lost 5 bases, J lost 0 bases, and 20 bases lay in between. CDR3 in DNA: TGTGCCAGCAGCCAAACAGGGAAATTAACTCTCTCCTACGAGCAGTACTTC. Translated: CASSQTGKLTLSYEQYF.

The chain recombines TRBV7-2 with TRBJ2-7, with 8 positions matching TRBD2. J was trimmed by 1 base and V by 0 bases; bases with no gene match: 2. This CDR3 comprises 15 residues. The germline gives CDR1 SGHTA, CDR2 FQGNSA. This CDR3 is CASSLAPGGSYEQYF. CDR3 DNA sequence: TGTGCCAGCAGCTTAGCACCGGGAGGGTCCTACGAGCAGTACTTC.

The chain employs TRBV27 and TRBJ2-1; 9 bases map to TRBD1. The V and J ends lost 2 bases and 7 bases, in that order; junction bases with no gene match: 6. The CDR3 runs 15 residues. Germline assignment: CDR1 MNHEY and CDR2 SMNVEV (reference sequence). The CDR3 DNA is TGTGCCAGCAGTTTAGTATGGGACAGGGTTAATGAGCAGTTCTTC. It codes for CASSLVWDRVNEQFF.

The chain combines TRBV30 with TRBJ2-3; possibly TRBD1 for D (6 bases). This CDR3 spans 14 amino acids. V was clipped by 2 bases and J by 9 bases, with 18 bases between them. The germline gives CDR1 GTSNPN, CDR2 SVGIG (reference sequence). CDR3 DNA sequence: TGTGCCTGGAGTACCTCGGATGGGACACGGACGCAGTATTTT. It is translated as CAWSTSDGTRTQYF.

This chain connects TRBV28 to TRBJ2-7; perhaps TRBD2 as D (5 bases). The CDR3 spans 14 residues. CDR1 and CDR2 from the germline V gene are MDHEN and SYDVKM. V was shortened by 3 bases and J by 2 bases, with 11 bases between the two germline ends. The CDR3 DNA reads TGTGCCAGCAGTTTCACGGGGTGGGCCTACGAGCAGTACTTC. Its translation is CASSFTGWAYEQYF. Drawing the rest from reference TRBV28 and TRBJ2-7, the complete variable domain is DVKVTQSSRYLVKRTGEKVFLECVQDMDHENMFWYRQDPGLGLRLIYFSYDVKMKEKGDIPEGYSVSREKKERFSLILESASTNQTSMYLCASSFTGWAYEQYFGPGTRLTVT.

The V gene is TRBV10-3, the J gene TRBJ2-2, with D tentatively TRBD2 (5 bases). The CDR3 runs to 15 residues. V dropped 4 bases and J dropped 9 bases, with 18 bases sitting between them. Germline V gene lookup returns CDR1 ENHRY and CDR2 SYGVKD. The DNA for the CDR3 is TGTGCCATCAGTGTTTCCGGGGAGCGATCCCGGGAGCTGTTTTTT. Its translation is CAISVSGERSRELFF.

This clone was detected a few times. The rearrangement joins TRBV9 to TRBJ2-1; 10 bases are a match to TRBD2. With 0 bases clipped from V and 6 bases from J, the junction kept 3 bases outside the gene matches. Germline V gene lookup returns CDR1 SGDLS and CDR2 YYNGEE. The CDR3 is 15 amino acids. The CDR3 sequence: CASSVASSGSNEQFF. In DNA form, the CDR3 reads TGTGCCAGCAGCGTAGCGTCTAGCGGGAGCAATGAGCAGTTCTTC.

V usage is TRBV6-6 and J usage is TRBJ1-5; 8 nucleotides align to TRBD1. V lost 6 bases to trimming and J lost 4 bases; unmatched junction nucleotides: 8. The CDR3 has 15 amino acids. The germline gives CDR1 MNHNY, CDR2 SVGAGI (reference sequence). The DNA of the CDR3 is TGTGCCAGCAGCGTACGACAGGGGAATAATCAGCCCCAGCATTTT. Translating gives CASSVRQGNNQPQHF.

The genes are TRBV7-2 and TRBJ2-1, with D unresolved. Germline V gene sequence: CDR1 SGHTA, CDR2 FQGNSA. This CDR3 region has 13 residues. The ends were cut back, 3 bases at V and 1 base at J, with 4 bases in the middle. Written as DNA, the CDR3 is TGTGCCAGCAGCTTTGAGTCCTACAATGAGCAGTTCTTC. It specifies CASSFESYNEQFF.

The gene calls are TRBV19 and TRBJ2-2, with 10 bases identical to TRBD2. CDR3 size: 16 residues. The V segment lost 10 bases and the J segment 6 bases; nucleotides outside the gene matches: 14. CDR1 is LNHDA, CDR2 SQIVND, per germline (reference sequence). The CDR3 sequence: CATHASGSQISGELFF. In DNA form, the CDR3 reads TGTGCCACCCACGCTAGCGGGAGTCAGATATCCGGGGAGCTGTTTTTT.

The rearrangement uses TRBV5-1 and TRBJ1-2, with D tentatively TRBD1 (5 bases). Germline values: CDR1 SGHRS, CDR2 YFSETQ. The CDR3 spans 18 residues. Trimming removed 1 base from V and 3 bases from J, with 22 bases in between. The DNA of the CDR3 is TGCGCCAGCAGCTTGCCGCCGGGACCTTGGACGGGGGACTATGGCTACACCTTC. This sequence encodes CASSLPPGPWTGDYGYTF.

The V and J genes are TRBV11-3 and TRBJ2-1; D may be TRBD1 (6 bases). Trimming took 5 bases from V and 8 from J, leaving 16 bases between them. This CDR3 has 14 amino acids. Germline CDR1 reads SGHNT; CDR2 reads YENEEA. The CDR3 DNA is TGTGCCAGCAGCCCCCGGATAGCAGGGGATGAGCAGTTCTTC. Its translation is CASSPRIAGDEQFF.

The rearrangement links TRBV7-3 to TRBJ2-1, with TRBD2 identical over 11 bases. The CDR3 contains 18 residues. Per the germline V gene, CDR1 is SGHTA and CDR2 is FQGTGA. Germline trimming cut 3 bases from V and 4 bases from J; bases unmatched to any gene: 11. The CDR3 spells CASSFRPSGTSGYNEQFF. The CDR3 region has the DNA TGTGCCAGCAGCTTTCGGCCGTCAGGGACTAGCGGATACAATGAGCAGTTCTTC.

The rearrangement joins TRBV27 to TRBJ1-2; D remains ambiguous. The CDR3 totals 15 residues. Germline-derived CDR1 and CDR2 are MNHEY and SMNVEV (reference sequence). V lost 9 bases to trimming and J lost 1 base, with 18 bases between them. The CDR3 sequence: CASSQEAFDNYGYTF. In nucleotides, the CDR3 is TGTGCCAGTAGTCAGGAGGCTTTCGATAACTATGGCTACACCTTC.

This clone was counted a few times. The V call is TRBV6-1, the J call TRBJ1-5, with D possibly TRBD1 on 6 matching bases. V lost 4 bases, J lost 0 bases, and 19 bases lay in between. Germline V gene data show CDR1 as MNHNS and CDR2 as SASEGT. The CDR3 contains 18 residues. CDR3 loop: CASSVRLIGGHSNQPQHF. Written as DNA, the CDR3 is TGTGCCAGCAGTGTCCGACTTATAGGGGGACATAGCAATCAGCCCCAGCATTTT.

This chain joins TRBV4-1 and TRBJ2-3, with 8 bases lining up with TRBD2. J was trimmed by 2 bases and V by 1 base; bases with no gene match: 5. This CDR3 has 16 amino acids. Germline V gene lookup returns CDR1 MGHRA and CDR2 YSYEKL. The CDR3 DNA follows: TGCGCCAGCAGCCAAGTTACGGGAGGGCCCACAGATACGCAGTATTTT. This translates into CASSQVTGGPTDTQYF.

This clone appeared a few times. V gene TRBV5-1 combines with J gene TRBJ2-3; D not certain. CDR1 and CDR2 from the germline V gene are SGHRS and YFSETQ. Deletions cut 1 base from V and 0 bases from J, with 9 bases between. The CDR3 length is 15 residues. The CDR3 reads CASSLPSLSTDTQYF. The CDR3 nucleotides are TGCGCCAGCAGCTTGCCCAGTCTTAGCACAGATACGCAGTATTTT.

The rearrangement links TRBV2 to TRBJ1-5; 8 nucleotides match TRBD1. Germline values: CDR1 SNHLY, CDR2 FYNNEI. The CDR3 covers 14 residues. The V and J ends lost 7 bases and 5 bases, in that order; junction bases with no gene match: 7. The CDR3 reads CASTADRADQPQHF. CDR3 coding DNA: TGTGCCAGCACTGCGGACAGGGCGGATCAGCCCCAGCATTTT.

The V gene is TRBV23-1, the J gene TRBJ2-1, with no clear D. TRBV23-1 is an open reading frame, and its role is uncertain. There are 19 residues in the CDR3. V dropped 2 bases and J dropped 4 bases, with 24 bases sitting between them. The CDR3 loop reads CASSQTGYSVPPIYNEQFF. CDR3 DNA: TGCGCCAGCAGTCAAACCGGATACAGTGTACCTCCTATATACAATGAGCAGTTCTTC.

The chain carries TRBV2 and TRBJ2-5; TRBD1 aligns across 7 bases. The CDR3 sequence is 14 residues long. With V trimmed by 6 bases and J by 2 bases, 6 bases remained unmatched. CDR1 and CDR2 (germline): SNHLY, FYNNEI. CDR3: CASRHQGQQETQYF. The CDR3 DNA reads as TGTGCCAGCAGACATCAGGGACAGCAAGAGACCCAGTACTTC.

Here the CDR3 reads CASSLYSHFGQASGANVLTF. The CDR3 bases are TGTGCCAGCAGTTTATATTCCCACTTTGGACAGGCCTCTGGGGCCAACGTCCTGACTTTC. J is TRBJ2-6 and V is TRBV27; 7 bases align to TRBD1. The CDR3 sequence is 20 residues long. V lost 1 base and J lost 0; bases outside the gene matches: 12. Germline CDR1 is MNHEY and CDR2 is SMNVEV (reference sequence).

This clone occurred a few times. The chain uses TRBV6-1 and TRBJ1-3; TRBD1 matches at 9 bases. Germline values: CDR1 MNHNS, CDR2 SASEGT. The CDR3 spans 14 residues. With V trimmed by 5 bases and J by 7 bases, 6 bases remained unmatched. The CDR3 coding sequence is TGTGCCAGCAGTTTGGGACAGGGAAGGAACACCATATATTTT. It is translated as CASSLGQGRNTIYF.